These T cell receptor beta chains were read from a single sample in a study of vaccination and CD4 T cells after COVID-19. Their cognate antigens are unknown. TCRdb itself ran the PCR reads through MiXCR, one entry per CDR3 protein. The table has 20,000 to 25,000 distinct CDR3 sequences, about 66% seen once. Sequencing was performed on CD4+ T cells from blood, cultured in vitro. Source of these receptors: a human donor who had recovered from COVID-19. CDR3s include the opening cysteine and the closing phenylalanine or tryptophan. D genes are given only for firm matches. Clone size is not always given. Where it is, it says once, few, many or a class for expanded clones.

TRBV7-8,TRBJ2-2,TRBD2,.,CASSLAKAGASGELFF,TGTGCCAGCAGCTTAGCAAAGGCGGGAGCCTCCGGGGAGCTGTTTTTT
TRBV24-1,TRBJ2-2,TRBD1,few,CATSDPRTGDTGELFF,TGTGCCACCAGTGATCCGAGGACAGGGGACACCGGGGAGCTGTTTTTT
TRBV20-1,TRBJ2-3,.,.,CSARGVAEGTDTQYF,TGCAGTGCTAGGGGGGTAGCGGAGGGGACAGATACGCAGTATTTT
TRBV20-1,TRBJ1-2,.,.,CSARRGEGYTF,TGCAGTGCTAGGAGGGGGGAGGGCTACACCTTC
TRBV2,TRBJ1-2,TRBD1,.,CASSEGGQLPANYGYTF,TGTGCCAGCAGTGAAGGGGGACAGTTACCAGCTAACTATGGCTACACCTTC
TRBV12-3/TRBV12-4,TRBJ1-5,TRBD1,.,CASSLGTGGQPQHF,TGTGCCAGCAGTTTAGGGACAGGGGGTCAGCCCCAGCATTTT
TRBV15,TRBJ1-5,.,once,CATSRDSAEQPQHF,TGTGCCACCAGCAGAGATTCAGCGGAACAGCCCCAGCATTTT
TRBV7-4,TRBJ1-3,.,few,CASSLAQKVGNTIYF,TGTGCCAGCAGCTTAGCTCAGAAAGTTGGAAACACCATATATTTT
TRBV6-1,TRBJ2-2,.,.,CASRPLRLAGELFF,TGTGCCAGCAGACCCCTCCGACTGGCAGGGGAGCTGTTTTTT
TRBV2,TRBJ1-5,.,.,CASSYQGRNQPQHF,TGTGCCAGCAGTTATCAGGGGCGCAATCAGCCCCAGCATTTT
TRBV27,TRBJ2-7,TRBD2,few,CASSPRASGTGSYEQYF,TGTGCCAGCAGTCCCCGCGCTAGCGGGACCGGCTCCTACGAGCAGTACTTC
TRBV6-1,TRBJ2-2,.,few,CASRVQGKTGELFF,TGTGCCAGCCGGGTCCAGGGAAAAACCGGGGAGCTGTTTTTT
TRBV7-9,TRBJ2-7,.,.,CASSQGTGKAYEQYF,TGTGCCAGCAGCCAGGGGACGGGGAAGGCCTACGAGCAGTACTTC
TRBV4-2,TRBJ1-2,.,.,CASSQDPREGGYTF,TGTGCCAGCAGCCAAGACCCCCGGGAGGGTGGCTACACCTTC
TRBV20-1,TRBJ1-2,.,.,CSARGGTAGLGYTF,TGCAGTGCTAGGGGTGGGACCGCAGGTCTAGGCTACACCTTC
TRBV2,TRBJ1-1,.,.,CASSEVLDTEAFF,TGTGCCAGCAGTGAAGTCCTCGACACTGAAGCTTTCTTT
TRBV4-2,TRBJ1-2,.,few,CASSQEEVLPHYGYTF,TGTGCCAGCAGCCAAGAAGAGGTTTTACCTCACTATGGCTACACCTTC
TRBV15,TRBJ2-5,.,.,CATSRDPAGETQYF,TGTGCCACCAGCAGAGATCCAGCCGGCGAGACCCAGTACTTC
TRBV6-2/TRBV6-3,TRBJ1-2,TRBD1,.,CASSRDRVGGYTF,TGTGCCAGCAGCCGCGACAGGGTTGGCGGCTACACCTTC
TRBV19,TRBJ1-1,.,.,CASSPTGALNTEAFF,TGTGCCAGTAGTCCGACGGGGGCTTTGAACACTGAAGCTTTCTTT
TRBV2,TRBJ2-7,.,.,CASSQERGGAGYEQYF,TGTGCCAGCAGTCAAGAGAGGGGGGGAGCGGGCTACGAGCAGTACTTC
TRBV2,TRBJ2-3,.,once,CASSGPLAGAYTDTQYF,TGTGCCAGCAGTGGGCCCTTGGCGGGGGCTTACACAGATACGCAGTATTTT
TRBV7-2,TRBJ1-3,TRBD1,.,CASSLGQGAAGNTIYF,TGTGCCAGCAGCTTAGGACAGGGGGCGGCTGGAAACACCATATATTTT
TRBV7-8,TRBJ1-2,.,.,CASSFGGTRDNYGYTF,TGTGCCAGCAGCTTCGGTGGGACCAGGGACAACTATGGCTACACCTTC
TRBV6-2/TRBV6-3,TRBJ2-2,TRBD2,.,CASSYGASGSTGELFF,TGTGCCAGCAGTTACGGGGCTAGCGGGAGTACCGGGGAGCTGTTTTTT
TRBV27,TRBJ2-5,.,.,CASRPARPSSETQYF,TGTGCCAGCAGGCCGGCCAGGCCCTCATCGGAGACCCAGTACTTC
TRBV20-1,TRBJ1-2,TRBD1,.,CSARPGTFRGGYTF,TGCAGTGCTAGGCCCGGGACCTTCAGGGGGGGCTACACCTTC
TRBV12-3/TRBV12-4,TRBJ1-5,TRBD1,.,CASSRGQGAYQPQHF,TGTGCCAGCAGTAGGGGACAGGGGGCTTATCAGCCCCAGCATTTT
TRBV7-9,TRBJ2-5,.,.,CASSLVGRETQYF,TGTGCCAGCAGCTTAGTTGGACGGGAGACCCAGTACTTC
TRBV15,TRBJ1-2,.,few,CATSRGANYGYTF,TGTGCCACCAGCAGAGGTGCTAACTATGGCTACACCTTC
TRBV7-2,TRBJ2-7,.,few,CASSLGGRQYF,TGTGCCAGCAGCCTCGGGGGCCGTCAGTACTTC
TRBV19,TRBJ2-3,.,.,CASSSPRPKGDTQYF,TGTGCCAGTAGTAGTCCCCGTCCGAAGGGAGATACGCAGTATTTT
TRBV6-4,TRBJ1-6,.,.,CASSDEGYNSPLHF,TGTGCCAGCAGTGACGAAGGTTATAATTCACCCCTCCACTTT
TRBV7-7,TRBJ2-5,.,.,CASSRMDQETQYF,TGTGCTAGCAGCCGAATGGACCAAGAGACCCAGTACTTC
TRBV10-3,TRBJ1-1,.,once,CAISGDGMNTEAFF,TGTGCCATCAGTGGGGACGGCATGAACACTGAAGCTTTCTTT
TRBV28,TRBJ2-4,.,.,CASTQGGQNIQYF,TGTGCCAGCACCCAGGGGGGGCAAAACATTCAGTACTTC
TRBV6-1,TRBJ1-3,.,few,CASRQYYSGNTIYF,TGTGCCAGCAGACAGTATTACTCTGGAAACACCATATATTTT
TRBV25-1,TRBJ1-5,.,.,CASSPKGYDNQPQHF,TGTGCCAGCAGCCCCAAAGGGTATGACAATCAGCCCCAGCATTTT
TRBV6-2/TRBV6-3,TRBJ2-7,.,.,CASRKSTWAGAYEQYF,TGTGCCAGCAGAAAATCCACCTGGGCAGGGGCCTACGAGCAGTACTTC
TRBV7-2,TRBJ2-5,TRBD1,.,CASSPNTGGGETQYF,TGTGCCAGCAGCCCCAACACAGGGGGCGGTGAGACCCAGTACTTC
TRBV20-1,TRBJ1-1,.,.,CSVHRGPLNTEAFF,TGCAGTGTACATCGGGGTCCTCTGAACACTGAAGCTTTCTTT
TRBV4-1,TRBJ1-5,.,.,CASSPETTQTGFGNQPQHF,TGCGCCAGCAGTCCCGAAACGACCCAGACAGGCTTTGGCAATCAGCCCCAGCATTTT
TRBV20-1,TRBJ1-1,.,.,CSARVAADTEAFF,TGCAGTGCTAGAGTGGCGGCGGACACTGAAGCTTTCTTT
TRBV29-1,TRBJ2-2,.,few,CSVAQGVSTGELFF,TGCAGCGTTGCTCAGGGTGTCTCCACCGGGGAGCTGTTTTTT
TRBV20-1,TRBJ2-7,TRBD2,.,CSGLAGGQGEQYF,TGCAGTGGGCTAGCGGGAGGCCAGGGAGAGCAGTACTTC